This record looks at one TCR beta chain sequence and its context. The antigen is unknown. Data came from immunoSEQ multiplex PCR; TCRdb stores just in-frame clones and leaves some out. The sample holds about 24,000 clones, about 80% seen once. Trimming at V came to 4 bases and at J to 3 bases, leaving 6 bases not matched to a gene. The CDR3 loop spans 15 amino acids. Germline CDR1 SGHTA, CDR2 FQGNSA. This record comes from a study of T cells in localized non-small cell lung cancer. Study-level points and caveats: Owing to sequencing of a solitary tumor region, heterogeneity cannot be discounted. Adjacent uninvolved lung tissue had the highest T cell clonality, exceeding tumor. A median of approximately 60 of the top 100 tumor clones appeared in adjacent lung, which was paired and uninvolved. Higher adjacent-lung clonality was associated with shorter survival.

Specimen: PBMCs, collected before any cancer treatment. The chain employs TRBV7-2 and TRBJ1-3; 7 bases are a match to TRBD1. This sequence was found in a man aged 40-75 years with stage II lung adenocarcinoma. The CDR3 nucleotides read TGTGCCAGCAGCTCCGACAGGGCCTATGGAAACACCATATATTTT. Protein product: CASSSDRAYGNTIYF.